Presented here are 6 T cell receptor beta chains from one specimen sequenced in a study of blood T cell repertoires in COVID-19. TCRdb's copy holds only in-frame clones and misses some; the assay was immunoSEQ multiplex PCR. Here the sample spans tens of thousands of clones, around 87% being singletons. Input material: peripheral blood. All receptors come from a middle-aged man with active COVID-19.

The chain carries TRBV27 and TRBJ1-2, with a possible D match to TRBD1 (5 bases). The germline CDR1 and CDR2 sequences are MNHEY and SMNVEV (reference sequence). CDR3 length: 13 amino acids. V shed 3 bases and J shed 2 bases, with 7 bases lying between them. The CDR3 DNA reads as TGTGCCAGCAGTTTCAGGACAAACTATGGCTACACCTTC. This gives the protein CASSFRTNYGYTF.

V gene TRBV29-1 combines with J gene TRBJ2-3, with TRBD1 matching 7 bases. The length of the CDR3 is 16 residues. Germline CDR1 SQVTM, CDR2 ANQGSEA. The ends lost 6 bases at V and 5 bases at J; junction bases unmatched: 17. The CDR3 coding sequence is TGCAGCGTCTCAGGGGTAGGTGAGGGGGCAGGAGATACGCAGTATTTT. As protein: CSVSGVGEGAGDTQYF.

The V and J genes are TRBV6-1 and TRBJ1-4; TRBD1 aligns across 7 bases. The CDR3 is 16 residues long. Germline loops: CDR1 MNHNS, CDR2 SASEGT. V shed 2 bases and J 5 bases; nucleotides not matched to a gene: 8. The CDR3 nucleotides are TGTGCCAGCAGTGAATTCTCTAGGACAGGCAATGAAAAACTGTTTTTT. Translated, it gives CASSEFSRTGNEKLFF.

The chain links TRBV9 to TRBJ2-1, with TRBD2 matching 13 bases. Germline V gives CDR1 SGDLS, CDR2 YYNGEE. Unmatched junction bases numbered 4, after V lost 0 bases and J lost 13 bases. The CDR3 runs to 14 residues. CDR3 region: CASSVDGLAGVQFF. CDR3 DNA sequence: TGTGCCAGCAGCGTAGACGGACTAGCGGGAGTTCAGTTCTTC.

This clone was counted a few times. This chain uses TRBV7-9 with TRBJ2-6; D might be TRBD1 (6 bases). The CDR3 extends over 16 amino acids. Germline V lookup: CDR1 SEHNR, CDR2 FQNEAQ (reference sequence). V was cut by 9 bases and J by 0 bases, with 15 bases left in between. CDR3 sequence reads: CARERGNASGANVLTF. CDR3 coding DNA: TGTGCCAGAGAGAGGGGGAATGCCTCTGGGGCCAACGTCCTGACTTTC. Full variable domain (remainder filled in from reference TRBV7-9 and TRBJ2-6): DTGVSQNPRHKITKRGQNVTFRCDPISEHNRLYWYRQTLGQGPEFLTYFQNEAQLEKSRLLSDRFSAERPKGSFSTLEIQRTEQGDSAMYLCARERGNASGANVLTFGAGSRLTVL.

The V call is TRBV10-2, the J call TRBJ2-5; a possible D gene is TRBD1 (5 bases). The CDR3 is made up of 13 amino acids. The V gene lost 6 bases and the J gene lost 2 bases, with 10 bases spanning the gap. CDR1 and CDR2 (germline): WSHSY, SAAADI. The CDR3: CASSQGAQETQYF. The CDR3 bases are TGCGCCAGCAGCCAGGGCGCTCAAGAGACCCAGTACTTC.